The rows below give T cell receptor beta chains drawn from one sample of a study of PD-1 blockade in mismatch repair-deficient tumors. Produced via immunoSEQ multiplex PCR; TCRdb's table is partial and in-frame only. The table lists approximately 63,000 clones, approximately 90% of them singletons, with around 14% in the top ten. This specimen was peripheral blood, taken 52 weeks after starting pembrolizumab. Every receptor here comes from an adult with mismatch repair-deficient cancer. The CDR3 runs from the conserved cysteine through the conserved F or W. D genes are given only for firm matches. For some rows the clone size is stated as once, few or many, or as a class when expanded; others skip it.

abundance: few; v_gene: TRBV4-1; d_gene: -; j_gene: TRBJ2-2; CDR3aa: CASSLRQYTGELFF; CDR3nt: TGCGCCAGCAGCTTAAGACAGTACACCGGGGAGCTGTTTTTT
abundance: -; v_gene: TRBV11-3; d_gene: TRBD2; j_gene: TRBJ2-3; CDR3aa: CASSLGLAVADTQCF; CDR3nt: TGTGCCAGCAGCTTGGGACTAGCGGTCGCAGATACGCAGTGTTTT
abundance: -; v_gene: TRBV7-8; d_gene: -; j_gene: TRBJ2-1; CDR3aa: CASSPPRRDEQFF; CDR3nt: TGTGCCAGCAGCCCTCCTAGGCGGGATGAGCAGTTCTTC
abundance: -; v_gene: TRBV10-2; d_gene: TRBD1; j_gene: TRBJ1-1; CDR3aa: CASSDPGHRGLNEAFF; CDR3nt: TGCGCCAGCAGTGATCCGGGGCACAGGGGGCTCAATGAAGCTTTCTTT
abundance: -; v_gene: TRBV27; d_gene: TRBD2; j_gene: TRBJ2-1; CDR3aa: CASSFSGSSPISYNEQFF; CDR3nt: TGTGCCAGCAGTTTTAGCGGGAGTTCCCCAATTTCCTACAATGAGCAGTTCTTC
abundance: -; v_gene: TRBV5-6; d_gene: TRBD2; j_gene: TRBJ2-1; CDR3aa: CASFSAGGSYNEQFF; CDR3nt: TGTGCCAGCTTTTCTGCGGGAGGTTCCTACAATGAGCAGTTCTTC
abundance: -; v_gene: TRBV5-1; d_gene: -; j_gene: TRBJ2-1; CDR3aa: CASRGLELPNEQFF; CDR3nt: TGCGCCAGCCGGGGACTGGAGTTACCCAATGAGCAGTTCTTC
abundance: -; v_gene: TRBV15; d_gene: -; j_gene: TRBJ2-7; CDR3aa: CATSRDDAGSHEQYF; CDR3nt: TGTGCCACCAGCAGAGACGACGCGGGGTCCCACGAGCAGTACTTC
abundance: -; v_gene: TRBV18; d_gene: -; j_gene: TRBJ2-7; CDR3aa: CASSPGTDSYEQYF; CDR3nt: TGTGCCAGCTCACCCGGGACGGATTCCTACGAGCAGTACTTC
abundance: -; v_gene: TRBV28; d_gene: -; j_gene: TRBJ1-5; CDR3aa: CASTDRGRQPQHF; CDR3nt: TGTGCCAGCACCGATCGGGGTCGCCAGCCCCAGCATTTT
abundance: -; v_gene: TRBV4-3; d_gene: TRBD1; j_gene: TRBJ2-7; CDR3aa: CASSQDRGPLEQYF; CDR3nt: TGCGCCAGCAGCCAAGACAGGGGGCCCCTCGAGCAGTACTTC
abundance: -; v_gene: TRBV12-5; d_gene: TRBD1; j_gene: TRBJ1-2; CDR3aa: CASGLGQGSYGYTF; CDR3nt: TGTGCTAGTGGTTTGGGACAGGGAAGCTATGGCTACACCTTC
abundance: once; v_gene: TRBV28; d_gene: -; j_gene: TRBJ2-5; CDR3aa: CASSTLGPQETQYF; CDR3nt: TGTGCCAGCAGCACACTAGGGCCCCAAGAGACCCAGTACTTC
abundance: -; v_gene: TRBV10-3; d_gene: -; j_gene: TRBJ2-5; CDR3aa: CAISAPFQETQYF; CDR3nt: TGTGCCATCAGTGCTCCCTTCCAAGAGACCCAGTACTTC
abundance: -; v_gene: TRBV5-4; d_gene: TRBD1; j_gene: TRBJ2-1; CDR3aa: CASRPGTVYNEQFF; CDR3nt: TGTGCCAGCAGACCCGGGACAGTCTACAATGAGCAGTTCTTC
abundance: -; v_gene: TRBV6-6; d_gene: TRBD1; j_gene: TRBJ1-5; CDR3aa: CASSARTGDNQPQHF; CDR3nt: TGTGCCAGCAGCGCTCGGACAGGGGACAATCAGCCCCAGCATTTT
abundance: -; v_gene: TRBV4-2; d_gene: TRBD2; j_gene: TRBJ2-1; CDR3aa: CASSPRLAGYNEQFF; CDR3nt: TGTGCCAGCAGCCCGCGACTAGCGGGGTACAATGAGCAGTTCTTC
abundance: -; v_gene: TRBV19; d_gene: -; j_gene: TRBJ2-5; CDR3aa: CASSIGPGRTQYF; CDR3nt: TGTGCCAGTAGTATCGGGCCAGGCCGGACCCAGTACTTC
abundance: -; v_gene: TRBV6-1; d_gene: -; j_gene: TRBJ2-7; CDR3aa: CASSMTALGSYEQYF; CDR3nt: TGTGCCAGCAGTATGACAGCGTTGGGCTCCTACGAGCAGTACTTC
abundance: once; v_gene: TRBV5-1; d_gene: TRBD1; j_gene: TRBJ1-5; CDR3aa: CASSLGTGGNQPQHF; CDR3nt: TGCGCCAGCAGCTTGGGTACAGGGGGCAATCAGCCCCAGCATTTT
abundance: -; v_gene: TRBV30; d_gene: TRBD1; j_gene: TRBJ2-7; CDR3aa: CASDTGTDYEQYF; CDR3nt: TGTGCCTCTGACACGGGGACAGACTACGAGCAGTACTTC
abundance: -; v_gene: TRBV27; d_gene: -; j_gene: TRBJ2-7; CDR3aa: CASSPRRGPTYEQYF; CDR3nt: TGTGCCAGCAGTCCCCGTCGAGGGCCAACCTACGAGCAGTACTTC
abundance: -; v_gene: TRBV25-1; d_gene: -; j_gene: TRBJ2-3; CDR3aa: CASSELALTDTQYF; CDR3nt: TGTGCCAGCAGCGAACTAGCACTCACAGATACGCAGTATTTT
abundance: few; v_gene: TRBV7-3; d_gene: -; j_gene: TRBJ2-1; CDR3aa: CASSLYQGNANEQFF; CDR3nt: TGTGCCAGCAGCCTATACCAAGGGAATGCCAATGAGCAGTTCTTC
abundance: -; v_gene: TRBV6-6; d_gene: TRBD2; j_gene: TRBJ2-2; CDR3aa: CASSYGGGLAGGELFF; CDR3nt: TGTGCCAGCAGTTACGGCGGTGGACTAGCGGGGGGGGAGCTGTTTTTT
abundance: -; v_gene: TRBV9; d_gene: -; j_gene: TRBJ2-3; CDR3aa: CASSVSRETTDTQYF; CDR3nt: TGTGCCAGCAGCGTATCACGGGAGACGACAGATACGCAGTATTTT
abundance: once; v_gene: TRBV23-1; d_gene: TRBD1; j_gene: TRBJ2-3; CDR3aa: CASSRPTLGQGPDTQYF; CDR3nt: TGCGCCAGCAGTCGGCCCACCCTCGGACAGGGTCCAGATACGCAGTATTTT
abundance: few; v_gene: TRBV7-2; d_gene: -; j_gene: TRBJ2-7; CDR3aa: CASSFPAGQAQYF; CDR3nt: TGTGCCAGCAGCTTCCCAGCGGGACAGGCGCAGTACTTC
abundance: -; v_gene: TRBV7-2; d_gene: -; j_gene: TRBJ2-3; CDR3aa: CASSFRGLGTDTQYF; CDR3nt: TGTGCCAGCAGCTTTCGGGGGCTAGGCACAGATACGCAGTATTTT
abundance: -; v_gene: TRBV5-1; d_gene: -; j_gene: TRBJ2-3; CDR3aa: CASSLNFPDTQYF; CDR3nt: TGCGCCAGCAGCTTAAACTTTCCAGATACGCAGTATTTT
abundance: once; v_gene: TRBV7-9; d_gene: TRBD2; j_gene: TRBJ2-7; CDR3aa: CASTRSGTNLLEQYF; CDR3nt: TGTGCCAGCACCCGATCCGGGACTAATTTGTTGGAGCAGTACTTC
abundance: -; v_gene: TRBV7-9; d_gene: TRBD1; j_gene: TRBJ1-3; CDR3aa: CASTSTGGRGNTIYF; CDR3nt: TGTGCCAGCACCTCTACTGGGGGCAGGGGGAACACCATATATTTT
abundance: few; v_gene: TRBV19; d_gene: -; j_gene: TRBJ2-7; CDR3aa: CAGGGGLESYEQYF; CDR3nt: TGTGCCGGCGGAGGGGGTCTTGAGTCCTACGAGCAGTACTTC
abundance: once; v_gene: TRBV29-1; d_gene: TRBD1; j_gene: TRBJ2-5; CDR3aa: CSVLPTGNQETQYF; CDR3nt: TGCAGCGTTCTCCCGACAGGGAACCAAGAGACCCAGTACTTC
abundance: -; v_gene: TRBV7-2; d_gene: TRBD1; j_gene: TRBJ2-7; CDR3aa: CASSRDRGWYEQYF; CDR3nt: TGTGCCAGCAGCCGGGACAGGGGGTGGTACGAGCAGTACTTC
abundance: medium-sized; v_gene: TRBV4-1; d_gene: -; j_gene: TRBJ2-5; CDR3aa: CASSQAAEGVVETQYF; CDR3nt: TGCGCCAGCAGCCAAGCCGCGGAGGGGGTAGTGGAGACCCAGTACTTC
abundance: once; v_gene: TRBV29-1; d_gene: -; j_gene: TRBJ2-5; CDR3aa: CSVGIYREAEETQYF; CDR3nt: TGCAGCGTCGGCATTTACAGGGAAGCGGAAGAGACCCAGTACTTC
abundance: -; v_gene: TRBV6-6; d_gene: -; j_gene: TRBJ2-7; CDR3aa: CASSPNGGPSSYEQYF; CDR3nt: TGTGCCAGCAGTCCAAACGGGGGGCCGAGCTCCTACGAGCAGTACTTC
abundance: few; v_gene: TRBV7-9; d_gene: -; j_gene: TRBJ1-1; CDR3aa: CASSQGSNTEAFF; CDR3nt: TGTGCCAGCAGCCAAGGGTCGAACACTGAAGCTTTCTTT
abundance: few; v_gene: TRBV19; d_gene: -; j_gene: TRBJ2-1; CDR3aa: CASSSGSPPYNEQFF; CDR3nt: TGTGCCAGTAGTTCTGGAAGCCCACCCTACAATGAGCAGTTCTTC
abundance: -; v_gene: TRBV30; d_gene: TRBD1; j_gene: TRBJ2-1; CDR3aa: CAWSPTGEPNNEQFF; CDR3nt: TGTGCCTGGAGCCCGACAGGGGAACCAAACAATGAGCAGTTCTTC
abundance: -; v_gene: TRBV6-5; d_gene: TRBD1; j_gene: TRBJ2-5; CDR3aa: CASSLDRGGQETQYF; CDR3nt: TGTGCCAGCAGCCTTGACAGGGGGGGCCAAGAGACCCAGTACTTC
abundance: -; v_gene: TRBV4-1; d_gene: TRBD2; j_gene: TRBJ2-1; CDR3aa: CASSQQSGMSDEQFF; CDR3nt: TGCGCCAGCAGCCAACAAAGCGGGATGTCAGATGAGCAGTTCTTC